This T cell receptor (beta chain) is from a study of blood T cell repertoires in COVID-19. Germline CDR1 is MNHEY and CDR2 is SVGAGI. This CDR3 spans 14 amino acids. The V gene end was trimmed by 6 bases and the J gene end by 3 bases; junction bases not matched to a gene: 3. Authors' methods: How many nucleated cells were present was estimated from reference gene primer amplification. The data were produced by immunoSEQ multiplex PCR, yet TCRdb's version contains in-frame clones alone and is incomplete. The DNA was the basis for D and trimming; V, J and clone size are from that table. The sample consists of some 120,000 clones, almost 70% of them appearing once.

The clonotype was recovered from an older woman with acute or convalescent COVID-19. J is TRBJ2-3 and V is TRBV6-5, with 10 bases fitting TRBD2. Sequencing was done on a sample of peripheral blood. The CDR3 nucleotides read TGTGCCAGCAGAGCGGGGGGGAGGACAGATACGCAGTATTTT. Translated, it gives CASRAGGRTDTQYF.